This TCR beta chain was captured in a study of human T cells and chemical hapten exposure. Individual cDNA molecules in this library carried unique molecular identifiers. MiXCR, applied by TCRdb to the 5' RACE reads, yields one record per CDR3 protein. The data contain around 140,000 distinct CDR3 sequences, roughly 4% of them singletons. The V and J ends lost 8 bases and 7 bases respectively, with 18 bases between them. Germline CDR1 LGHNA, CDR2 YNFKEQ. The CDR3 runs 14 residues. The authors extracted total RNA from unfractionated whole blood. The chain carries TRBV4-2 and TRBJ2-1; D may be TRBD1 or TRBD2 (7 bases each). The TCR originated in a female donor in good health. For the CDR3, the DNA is TGTGCCAGCGCAGGGGGGGGAGCGAGAAATGAGCAGTTCTTC. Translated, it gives CASAGGGARNEQFF.